This TCR beta chain was obtained from a study of shared T cell receptors in the human thymus. Per germline, CDR1 GTSNPN and CDR2 SVGIG (reference sequence). V lost 3 bases, J lost 8 bases, and 16 bases lay in between. The CDR3 totals 13 residues. Here immunoSEQ multiplex PCR was the method, and the copy in TCRdb shows in-frame clones only, minus some. The sample contains just under 550,000 clones, about four fifths of which appear only once. This sample also appeared in a second study, on human thymus T cells. As that report states: Corrective heart surgery yielded resections, and these provided the thymus tissue. An apparent bias in V and J gene usage was seen in thymic and blood repertoires. There were highly overlapping thymic repertoires among unrelated individuals, as related research reported.

Sequencing was done on a sample of thymocytes. The clonotype originates from a boy under two years old with a congenital heart defect. The chain recombines TRBV30 with TRBJ1-2; weak D call: TRBD1 (5 bases). The chain's CDR3 is CAWSGSGTQGYTF. The CDR3 DNA is TGTGCCTGGAGCGGGTCCGGGACTCAGGGCTACACCTTC.